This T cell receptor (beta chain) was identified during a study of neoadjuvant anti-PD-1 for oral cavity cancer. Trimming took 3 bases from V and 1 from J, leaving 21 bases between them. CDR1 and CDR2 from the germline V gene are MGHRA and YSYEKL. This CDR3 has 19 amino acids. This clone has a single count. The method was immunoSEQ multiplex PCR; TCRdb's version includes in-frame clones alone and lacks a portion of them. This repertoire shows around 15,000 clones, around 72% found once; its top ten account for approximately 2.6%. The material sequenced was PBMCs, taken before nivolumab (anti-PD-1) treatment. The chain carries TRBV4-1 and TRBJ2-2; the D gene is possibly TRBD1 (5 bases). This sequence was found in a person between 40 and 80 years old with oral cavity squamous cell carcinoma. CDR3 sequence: CASSQVFWGRQRNTGELFF. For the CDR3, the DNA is TGCGCCAGCAGCCAGGTTTTTTGGGGCAGACAGCGGAACACCGGGGAGCTGTTTTTT.